The T cell receptor (beta chain) under discussion was sequenced for a study of CD8+CD57+ T cells in acquired aplastic anemia. Genomic DNA was employed as the template in profiling TCR beta VDJ and CDR3. TCRdb passed the reads through MiXCR, listing each CDR3 protein once. The sample contains about half a million distinct CDR3 sequences, around a third of which appear only once. This clonotype was counted many times. Its antigen is unidentified. Broader study findings: Patients shared approximately 30 CD8+ CDR3 sequences with controls.

With V trimmed by 8 bases and J by 0 bases, 4 bases remained unmatched. This CDR3 is 14 amino acids long. Germline V gives CDR1 LNHDA, CDR2 SQIVND (reference sequence). In patients chosen for sequencing, flow cytometry had shown CD8+CD57+ cell expansion. The patients, all of them, had severe acquired aplastic anemia. The sequencing input was sorted CD4+, CD8+, or CD8+CD57+ T cells (not recorded which) from PBMCs. The receptor was derived from a human donor with aplastic anemia. The genes are TRBV19 and TRBJ1-5; the match to TRBD1 covers 7 bases. The CDR3 spells CASVGTDSNQPQHF. The CDR3 bases are TGTGCCAGTGTCGGGACAGATAGCAATCAGCCCCAGCATTTT. The full variable domain, rest sourced from reference TRBV19 and TRBJ1-5, is DGGITQSPKYLFRKEGQNVTLSCEQNLNHDAMYWYRQDPGQGLRLIYYSQIVNDFQKGDIAEGYSVSREKKESFPLTVTSAQKNPTAFYLCASVGTDSNQPQHFGDGTRLSIL.